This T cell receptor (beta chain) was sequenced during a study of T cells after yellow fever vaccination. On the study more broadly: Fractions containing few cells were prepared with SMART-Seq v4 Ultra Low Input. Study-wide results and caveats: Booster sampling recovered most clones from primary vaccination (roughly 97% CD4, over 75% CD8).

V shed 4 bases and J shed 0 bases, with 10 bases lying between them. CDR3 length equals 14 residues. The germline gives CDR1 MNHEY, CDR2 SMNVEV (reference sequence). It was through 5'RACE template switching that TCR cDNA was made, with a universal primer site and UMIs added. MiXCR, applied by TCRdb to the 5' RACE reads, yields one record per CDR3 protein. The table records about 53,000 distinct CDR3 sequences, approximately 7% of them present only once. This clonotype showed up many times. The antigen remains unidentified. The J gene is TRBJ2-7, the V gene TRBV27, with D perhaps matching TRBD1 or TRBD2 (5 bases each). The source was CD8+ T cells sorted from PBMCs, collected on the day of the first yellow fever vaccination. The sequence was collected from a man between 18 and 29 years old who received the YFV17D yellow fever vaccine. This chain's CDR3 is CASSWAGSSYEQYF. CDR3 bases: TGTGCCAGCAGTTGGGCAGGGAGCTCCTACGAGCAGTACTTC.